These 25 T cell receptor beta chains were all obtained from the same sample, sequenced in a study of monozygotic twins with cystic fibrosis. The protocol was immunoSEQ multiplex PCR, while the TCRdb copy is restricted to in-frame clones and leaves out a portion. The repertoire holds approximately 14,000 clones, around 87% seen once, with around 0.73% in the top ten. The material sequenced was blood. Every receptor here comes from a boy between 10 and 17 years old with cystic fibrosis.

On this clone: At one end the junction does not follow the germline gene, possibly because of a read error. The chain employs TRBV4-1 and TRBJ1-1; D is possibly TRBD1 (5 bases). Per germline, CDR1 MGHRA and CDR2 YSYEKL. CDR3 length: 16 residues. Written as DNA, the CDR3 is TGCACCAGCAGTCTGAAGGAGGGGCGTTCGAACACTGAAGCTTTCTTT. Its protein is CTSSLKEGRSNTEAFF.

The genes are TRBV5-5 and TRBJ1-1, with D tentatively TRBD1 (5 bases). The ends were cut back, 0 bases at V and 5 bases at J, with 17 bases in the middle. Germline CDR1 and CDR2: SGHKS and YYEKEE (reference sequence). CDR3 size: 16 residues. CDR3 amino acids: CASSLDLQARRTEAFF. CDR3 DNA: TGTGCCAGCAGCTTGGACCTACAGGCCCGAAGGACTGAAGCTTTCTTT.

This chain joins TRBV5-1 and TRBJ2-1; TRBD2 aligns across 7 bases. V trimming: 4 bases; J trimming: 4 bases; junction bases outside the gene matches: 11. The CDR3 consists of 16 residues. Germline V lookup: CDR1 SGHRS, CDR2 YFSETQ. The CDR3 region has the DNA TGCGCCAGCAGCCGGACCGGGGGGAACGGATACAATGAGCAGTTCTTC. Its protein is CASSRTGGNGYNEQFF.

The chain couples TRBV2 to TRBJ2-7, with D possibly matching TRBD2 (6 bases). Germline V lookup: CDR1 SNHLY, CDR2 FYNNEI. With 8 bases removed from V and 0 bases from J, the gap between germline ends came to 8 bases. The CDR3 contains 12 residues. CDR3 sequence: CASLADSYEQYF. As DNA, the CDR3 is TGTGCCAGCTTAGCGGACTCCTACGAGCAGTACTTC.

The DNA for the CDR3 is TGTGCCAGCAGCGCAACGGGCGTCAGGGGAGGGGAGGAAAAACTGTTTTTT. Its translation: CASSATGVRGGEEKLFF. The chain carries TRBV9 and TRBJ1-4; D is perhaps TRBD1 (6 bases). Germline lookup yields CDR1 SGDLS and CDR2 YYNGEE. The CDR3 runs to 17 residues. The V and J ends lost 3 bases and 8 bases respectively, with 23 bases between them.

CDR3: CATASSDNSPLHF. In nucleotides, the CDR3 is TGCGCCACCGCCTCCTCGGACAATTCACCCCTCCACTTT. The chain recombines TRBV5-1 with TRBJ1-6, with unresolved D. The germline gives CDR1 SGHRS, CDR2 YFSETQ. The germline V and J ends were trimmed by 9 bases and 7 bases, with 14 bases remaining between them. CDR3 length: 13 residues.

The chain links TRBV30 to TRBJ2-7; TRBD1 matches 9 bases. This CDR3 is 16 amino acids long. Germline V lookup: CDR1 GTSNPN, CDR2 SVGIG (reference sequence). V shed 4 bases and J 4 bases; nucleotides not matched to a gene: 14. In DNA, the CDR3 is TGTGCCTGGACCAAACAGGGACAGGGTTTTTCTTACGAGCAGTACTTC. Its protein product is CAWTKQGQGFSYEQYF.

The J gene is TRBJ2-3, the V gene TRBV10-3; 8 bases line up with TRBD2. Per the germline V gene, CDR1 is ENHRY and CDR2 is SYGVKD. The V and J ends lost 7 bases and 6 bases, in that order; junction bases with no gene match: 15. CDR3 length: 16 residues. CDR3 nucleotide sequence: TGTGCCATCACCTTTGATAATAGCGGGGTTAGGGATACGCAGTATTTT. Protein sequence: CAITFDNSGVRDTQYF.

The V and J genes are TRBV2 and TRBJ2-7; a weak D match, TRBD2 (6 bases). This CDR3 is built from 18 residues. Germline loops: CDR1 SNHLY, CDR2 FYNNEI. Trimming cost V 6 bases and J 1 base, with 25 bases left between them. CDR3 bases: TGTGCCAGCAGCTCAAAACCAGGGTTGGGAGGAGGGTCCTACGAGCAGTACTTC. Its protein is CASSSKPGLGGGSYEQYF.

The sample holds one count of this clone. The germline gene is not matched at one end of the junction; a read error may be the cause. The CDR3 loop reads CASSAVVRQRDF. The CDR3, as DNA: TGTGCCAGCAGTGCTGTAGTACGGCAGCGGGACTTC. The chain employs TRBV6-1 and TRBJ2-7, with a tentative D call TRBD2 (6 bases). Looked up from germline, CDR1 is MNHNS and CDR2 is SASEGT. The CDR3 is 12 residues long.

The chain is built from TRBV28 and TRBJ1-5; D remains unclear. V shed 8 bases and J shed 1 base, with 15 bases lying between them. The CDR3 has 15 residues. CDR1 and CDR2 from the germline V gene are MDHEN and SYDVKM. The CDR3 sequence is CASSPGESSNQPQHF. CDR3 coding DNA: TGTGCCAGCTCTCCTGGGGAGTCCAGCAATCAGCCCCAGCATTTT.

CDR3: CASSGQRGNTGELFF. Here the CDR3 DNA reads TGTGCCAGCAGTGGCCAGCGGGGAAACACCGGGGAGCTGTTTTTT. The V call is TRBV2, the J call TRBJ2-2; TRBD2 aligns across 7 bases. The V and J ends lost 4 bases and 2 bases, in that order; junction bases with no gene match: 4. The germline CDR1 and CDR2 sequences are SNHLY and FYNNEI. This CDR3 is 15 amino acids long.

The chain carries TRBV4-1 and TRBJ2-6; TRBD1 is a possible D gene (5 bases). Germline CDR1 is MGHRA and CDR2 is YSYEKL. Trimming took off 0 bases at V and 0 bases at J, with 9 bases between the two ends. The CDR3 totals 17 residues. In DNA form, the CDR3 reads TGCGCCAGCAGCCAAGATGGGGCGAGCTCTGGGGCCAACGTCCTGACTTTC. It specifies CASSQDGASSGANVLTF.

V is TRBV7-8 and J is TRBJ2-2, with 8 bases matching TRBD1. Unmatched junction bases numbered 5, after V lost 3 bases and J lost 5 bases. This CDR3 is 15 amino acids long. Germline V lookup: CDR1 SGHVS, CDR2 FQNEAQ. CDR3 sequence reads: CASSLAGQATGELFF. CDR3 DNA: TGTGCCAGCAGCTTGGCGGGACAGGCAACCGGGGAGCTGTTTTTT.

V gene TRBV18 combines with J gene TRBJ2-2; D is perhaps TRBD2 (6 bases). The CDR3 runs to 16 residues. The V gene lost 1 base and the J gene lost 5 bases, with 14 bases spanning the gap. Germline V gene data show CDR1 as KGHSH and CDR2 as LQKENI. CDR3 sequence: CASSPQEGRQTGELFF. The DNA of the CDR3 is TGTGCCAGCTCACCACAGGAGGGGAGGCAAACCGGGGAGCTGTTTTTT. Filled out from reference TRBV18 and TRBJ2-2, the complete variable domain reads NAGVMQNPRHLVRRRGQEARLRCSPMKGHSHVYWYRQLPEEGLKFMVYLQKENIIDESGMPKERFSAEFPKEGPSILRIQQVVRGDSAAYFCASSPQEGRQTGELFFGEGSRLTVL.

The chain joins TRBV4-1 to TRBJ1-2, with 9 bases fitting TRBD1. Germline CDR1 reads MGHRA; CDR2 reads YSYEKL. Trimming removed 1 base from V and 4 bases from J; junction bases left unmatched: 13. CDR3 length equals 18 residues. CDR3 nucleotides: TGCGCCAGCAGCCAAGGTCGGGCACGACAGGGGGGCCGCTATGGCTACACCTTC. This encodes CASSQGRARQGGRYGYTF.

The chain uses TRBV5-1 and TRBJ1-3; TRBD1 aligns across 7 bases. The length of the CDR3 is 16 residues. V dropped 4 bases and J dropped 1; count of bases not matched to a gene: 8. The germline V gene encodes CDR1 SGHRS and CDR2 YFSETQ. CDR3 region: CASSEQGNLSGNTIYF. CDR3 sequence (DNA): TGCGCCAGCAGCGAACAGGGGAACCTTTCTGGAAACACCATATATTTT.

This rearrangement joins TRBV10-3 to TRBJ2-7; D not resolved. Trimming pared 0 bases from V and 2 bases from J, leaving 17 bases between. The length of the CDR3 is 17 residues. CDR1 is ENHRY, CDR2 SYGVKD, per germline. This chain's CDR3 is CAISESMSRWDPYEQYF. The CDR3 DNA sequence: TGTGCCATCAGTGAGTCGATGAGCAGGTGGGATCCCTACGAGCAGTACTTC.

The genes are TRBV5-1 and TRBJ2-1; TRBD1 agrees at 7 bases. Per germline, CDR1 SGHRS and CDR2 YFSETQ. The CDR3 contains 15 residues. V shed 4 bases and J 7 bases; nucleotides not matched to a gene: 11. Written as DNA, the CDR3 is TGCGCCAGCAGCCAGACAGGGTCAAGGACAAATGAGCAGTTCTTC. Protein sequence: CASSQTGSRTNEQFF.

The chain employs TRBV15 and TRBJ1-2; possibly TRBD1 for D (6 bases). This CDR3 has 15 residues. In germline, CDR1 is LNHNV, CDR2 YYDKDF (reference sequence). Trimming removed 5 bases from V and 2 bases from J, with 15 bases in between. The CDR3 DNA reads TGTGCCACCAGCTCGGGAAGGGGGGCAAACTATGGCTACACCTTC. It yields the protein CATSSGRGANYGYTF.

The J gene is TRBJ1-1, the V gene TRBV30; D is unclear. In germline, CDR1 is GTSNPN, CDR2 SVGIG (reference sequence). CDR3 size: 12 residues. The ends were cut back, 1 base at V and 11 bases at J, with 14 bases in the middle. In DNA, the CDR3 is TGTGCCTGGAGTGCGGGGAGCCTGACCGCTTTCTTT. As protein: CAWSAGSLTAFF.

This clone appeared a single time. This sequence joins TRBV21-1 and TRBJ1-2. TRBV21-1 is annotated as a pseudogene. The CDR3 totals 18 residues. The CDR3 region is CASSKVRKGRLTNYGYTF. Written as DNA, the CDR3 is TGTGCCAGCAGCAAAGTAAGGAAGGGACGGCTCACTAACTATGGCTACACCTTC.

This chain links TRBV27 with TRBJ1-2; D is possibly TRBD1 (6 bases). This CDR3 is built from 13 residues. Trimming took off 5 bases at V and 10 bases at J, with 17 bases between the two ends. Looked up from germline, CDR1 is MNHEY and CDR2 is SMNVEV (reference sequence). The CDR3 sequence: CASSPMTGLNYTF. The DNA for the CDR3 is TGTGCCAGCAGTCCGATGACAGGACTTAACTACACCTTC.

This chain uses TRBV28 with TRBJ2-7; 9 positions match TRBD1. The CDR3 is 14 residues long. The germline V gene encodes CDR1 MDHEN and CDR2 SYDVKM. J lost 0 bases, V lost 6 bases, and 3 bases had no gene match. The CDR3 coding sequence is TGTGCCAGCAGCCACAGGGGGCTCTCCTACGAGCAGTACTTC. Its protein is CASSHRGLSYEQYF.

A single count supports this clone. The V call is TRBV27, the J call TRBJ1-1; 8 bases are shared with TRBD1. Germline assignment: CDR1 MNHEY and CDR2 SMNVEV (reference sequence). CDR3 length: 13 residues. The V and J ends lost 4 bases and 4 bases, in that order; junction bases with no gene match: 2. The DNA for the CDR3 is TGTGCCAGCAGTTCAGGGGGCCTCACTGAAGCTTTCTTT. Protein sequence: CASSSGGLTEAFF.